This T cell receptor beta chain emerged from a study of shared clonotypes between healthy human individuals. Study-wide findings and caveats: Blood was the sole source, and tissue repertoires probably differ.

A remark on this clone: Its specificity is not known.

This CDR3 spans 17 amino acids. V lost 3 bases to trimming and J lost 1 base; unmatched junction nucleotides: 9. Germline V CDR1 and CDR2: SGHRS, YFSETQ. Each cell subset's genomic DNA was divided evenly among several immunoSEQ plates. Produced via immunoSEQ multiplex PCR; TCRdb's table is partial and in-frame only. This sample yields roughly 2.6 million clones, of which about 92% are seen a single time; over 0.12% belongs to the top ten. The TCR originated in a man aged 18 to 29 in good health. This chain links TRBV5-1 with TRBJ2-2; 7 positions match TRBD1. Sequences were obtained from naive CD4+ T cells sorted from blood. Subset denoted: CD45RA+ positively selected. CDR3 amino acids: CASSWTSRTGNTGELFF. The CDR3 DNA reads TGCGCCAGCAGCTGGACTTCGAGGACAGGGAACACCGGGGAGCTGTTTTTT. Together with reference TRBV5-1 and TRBJ2-2, the CDR3 gives the full variable domain: KAGVTQTPRYLIKTRGQQVTLSCSPISGHRSVSWYQQTPGQGLQFLFEYFSETQRNKGNFPGRFSGRQFSNSRSEMNVSTLELGDSALYLCASSWTSRTGNTGELFFGEGSRLTVL.